Following are 28 T cell receptor beta chains from one sample sequenced in a study of blood T cell repertoires in COVID-19. Measured with immunoSEQ multiplex PCR; TCRdb has only the in-frame clones, and not every one. The data show over 110,000 clones, 88% seen once. The specimen sequenced was peripheral blood. These TCRs come from a human donor in a cohort sampled during active COVID-19.

The chain carries TRBV7-8 and TRBJ1-2; 8 bases line up with TRBD1. V trimming: 5 bases; J trimming: 4 bases; junction bases outside the gene matches: 6. Germline values: CDR1 SGHVS, CDR2 FQNEAQ. The CDR3 runs 14 residues. The CDR3 bases are TGTGCCAGCAGCACGGACAGGGCCGGCTATGGCTACACCTTC. This sequence encodes CASSTDRAGYGYTF.

The chain employs TRBV11-2 and TRBJ2-1, with a tentative D call TRBD2 (5 bases). V was pared by 0 bases and J by 7 bases, with 7 bases between. The length of the CDR3 is 13 residues. Germline CDR1 and CDR2: SGHAT and FQNNGV. CDR3 in amino acids: CASSLESGNEQFF. CDR3 coding DNA: TGTGCCAGCAGCTTAGAGTCGGGGAATGAGCAGTTCTTC.

The CDR3 is CASSVGTVNQPQHF. The CDR3 DNA sequence: TGTGCCAGCAGCGTAGGGACAGTCAATCAGCCCCAGCATTTT. The rearrangement uses TRBV9 and TRBJ1-5, with D possibly matching TRBD1 (6 bases). This CDR3 is built from 14 residues. V was clipped by 0 bases and J by 3 bases, with 7 bases between them. The germline V gene encodes CDR1 SGDLS and CDR2 YYNGEE.

At least ten counts were recorded for this clone. V and J are TRBV30 and TRBJ2-7, with TRBD1 matching 7 bases. After removal of 8 bases from V and 3 bases from J, the junction contained 4 bases not matched to a gene. This CDR3 has 11 amino acids. Germline assignment: CDR1 GTSNPN and CDR2 SVGIG (reference sequence). The CDR3 DNA sequence: TGTGCCAGCTACAGGGGCTACGAGCAGTACTTC. Residues: CASYRGYEQYF.

The chain joins TRBV30 to TRBJ1-6; no clear D gene. This CDR3 comprises 12 residues. Trimming removed 2 bases at V and 10 bases at J, with 9 bases between. CDR1 and CDR2 (germline): GTSNPN, SVGIG (reference sequence). The CDR3 bases are TGTGCCTGGAGTATCCCGGAGTCACCCCTCCACTTT. Its protein is CAWSIPESPLHF.

The genes are TRBV5-4 and TRBJ1-1; 9 bases are shared with TRBD1. CDR1 is SGHNT, CDR2 YYREEE, per germline (reference sequence). This CDR3 region has 15 residues. V shed 10 bases, J shed 3 bases, and the junction held 13 bases outside the gene matches. CDR3 coding DNA: TGTGCCGGCCGACCCGGGACAGGGACCGACACTGAAGCTTTCTTT. It encodes CAGRPGTGTDTEAFF.

The rearrangement links TRBV14 to TRBJ1-3; D is unclear. Germline V gene sequence: CDR1 SGHDN, CDR2 FVKESK. The CDR3 runs to 14 residues. V lost 6 bases, J lost 0 bases, and 9 bases lay in between. CDR3 loop: CASSTHSSGNTIYF. The DNA of the CDR3 is TGTGCCAGCAGTACCCACAGCTCTGGAAACACCATATATTTT.

The rearrangement links TRBV7-2 to TRBJ1-1; D not certain. The CDR3 spans 14 residues. Trimming stripped 5 bases from V and 4 bases from J, with 14 bases between. CDR1 and CDR2 from the germline V gene are SGHTA and FQGNSA. The CDR3 sequence: CASSHMRGGTEAFF. CDR3 DNA: TGTGCCAGCAGCCATATGCGAGGCGGCACTGAAGCTTTCTTT.

The genes are TRBV6-6 and TRBJ2-1; 10 nucleotides line up with TRBD2. V gave up 6 bases and J gave up 4 bases; unmatched junction bases: 6. CDR1 is MNHNY, CDR2 SVGAGI, per germline (reference sequence). The CDR3 is 15 amino acids. The CDR3, as DNA: TGTGCCAGCAGGCCCGGACTAGCGGAGTACAATGAGCAGTTCTTC. Amino acids: CASRPGLAEYNEQFF.

This chain links TRBV4-1 with TRBJ2-7; the match to TRBD2 covers 10 bases. The junction had 9 bases not matched to a gene; V was cut back by 3 bases and J by 4 bases. Germline V gene sequence: CDR1 MGHRA, CDR2 YSYEKL. The CDR3 totals 16 residues. The CDR3 DNA reads TGCGCCAGCAGCCAGTACCCTAGCGGGGGATTGTACGAGCAGTACTTC. As protein: CASSQYPSGGLYEQYF.

The V gene is TRBV6-1, the J gene TRBJ1-5, with 9 bases fitting TRBD1. Germline trimming cut 3 bases from V and 9 bases from J; bases unmatched to any gene: 9. The CDR3 is 15 residues long. The germline CDR1 and CDR2 sequences are MNHNS and SASEGT. This CDR3 reads CASSEATGGRVPQHF. CDR3 nucleotide sequence: TGTGCCAGCAGTGAGGCGACAGGGGGAAGAGTGCCCCAGCATTTT.

This clone has a handful of counts. The chain carries TRBV7-2 and TRBJ2-1; D gene ambiguous. Germline lookup yields CDR1 SGHTA and CDR2 FQGNSA. This CDR3 region has 16 residues. Trimming cost V 1 base and J 5 bases, with 15 bases left between them. The CDR3 sequence is CASSLEVLRGNNEQFF. The CDR3 nucleotides are TGTGCCAGCAGCTTAGAGGTGTTGCGAGGTAACAATGAGCAGTTCTTC.

The rearrangement uses TRBV5-5 and TRBJ2-7; the match to TRBD1 covers 8 bases. CDR1 is SGHKS, CDR2 YYEKEE, per germline (reference sequence). This CDR3 has 15 amino acids. V lost 5 bases to trimming and J lost 2 bases; unmatched junction nucleotides: 9. CDR3: CASSQGAGGTYEQYF. CDR3 coding DNA: TGTGCCAGCAGTCAGGGGGCCGGGGGAACCTACGAGCAGTACTTC.

The chain links TRBV9 to TRBJ1-1; D is unclear. Germline values: CDR1 SGDLS, CDR2 YYNGEE. V dropped 4 bases and J dropped 1 base, with 11 bases sitting between them. The CDR3 has 14 amino acids. CDR3 DNA sequence: TGTGCCAGCAGCTCCCAGATTGGGAACACTGAAGCTTTCTTT. Protein product: CASSSQIGNTEAFF. Based on the CDR3 plus reference TRBV9 and TRBJ1-1, the full variable domain is DSGVTQTPKHLITATGQRVTLRCSPRSGDLSVYWYQQSLDQGLQFLIQYYNGEERAKGNILERFSAQQFPDLHSELNLSSLELGDSALYFCASSSQIGNTEAFFGQGTRLTVV.

The gene calls are TRBV5-1 and TRBJ2-7; 8 nucleotides agree with TRBD2. This CDR3 has 14 residues. Germline CDR1 and CDR2: SGHRS and YFSETQ. V lost 4 bases and J lost 4; bases outside the gene matches: 7. The CDR3 sequence: CASSVGGGPYEQYF. CDR3 bases: TGCGCCAGCAGCGTGGGCGGGGGGCCATACGAGCAGTACTTC.

The chain links TRBV27 to TRBJ1-6; no clear D gene. V lost 4 bases, J lost 0 bases, and 7 bases lay in between. The CDR3 runs to 15 residues. The germline V gene encodes CDR1 MNHEY and CDR2 SMNVEV (reference sequence). The CDR3: CASSSASSYNSPLHF. The CDR3 coding sequence is TGTGCCAGCAGTTCCGCGAGCTCCTATAATTCACCCCTCCACTTT.

The chain couples TRBV30 to TRBJ2-7; 7 bases fit TRBD2. CDR3 size: 15 residues. V lost 2 bases to trimming and J lost 3 bases; unmatched junction nucleotides: 10. In germline, CDR1 is GTSNPN, CDR2 SVGIG (reference sequence). The DNA for the CDR3 is TGTGCCTGGAGTCCCCTTTGGGGGGGGAGCTACGAGCAGTACTTC. Residues: CAWSPLWGGSYEQYF. The full variable domain, its missing parts supplied by reference TRBV30 and TRBJ2-7, is SQTIHQWPATLVQPVGSPLSLECTVEGTSNPNLYWYRQAAGRGLQLLFYSVGIGQISSEVPQNLSASRPQDRQFILSSKKLLLSDSGFYLCAWSPLWGGSYEQYFGPGTRLTVT.

The V and J genes are TRBV19 and TRBJ1-5; D is unresolved. Germline V gene lookup returns CDR1 LNHDA and CDR2 SQIVND (reference sequence). This CDR3 region has 14 residues. V dropped 2 bases and J dropped 5 bases, with 10 bases sitting between them. DNA of the CDR3: TGTGCCAGTAGTATAATCGGGGATTATCAGCCCCAGCATTTT. Translated: CASSIIGDYQPQHF. The whole variable domain, filled in from reference TRBV19 and TRBJ1-5, reads DGGITQSPKYLFRKEGQNVTLSCEQNLNHDAMYWYRQDPGQGLRLIYYSQIVNDFQKGDIAEGYSVSREKKESFPLTVTSAQKNPTAFYLCASSIIGDYQPQHFGDGTRLSIL.

This chain joins TRBV12-5 and TRBJ1-4; TRBD1 agrees at 10 bases. V lost 2 bases and J lost 5; bases outside the gene matches: 5. This CDR3 contains 16 residues. CDR1 is LGHNT, CDR2 FRNRAP, per germline. CDR3 DNA sequence: TGTGCTAGTGGTTTGCAAGGGACAGGGGAAAATGAAAAACTGTTTTTT. This codes for CASGLQGTGENEKLFF.

This chain connects TRBV19 to TRBJ2-6, with 7 bases that match TRBD1. CDR3 length: 17 amino acids. The ends lost 7 bases at V and 0 bases at J; junction bases unmatched: 9. Germline-derived CDR1 and CDR2 are LNHDA and SQIVND (reference sequence). The DNA of the CDR3 is TGTGCCAGTACCCTCGAGGGGGCTAACTCTGGGGCCAACGTCCTGACTTTC. It is translated as CASTLEGANSGANVLTF.

The V and J genes are TRBV2 and TRBJ2-1; 11 bases are shared with TRBD2. The CDR3 consists of 13 residues. The V segment lost 6 bases and the J segment 9 bases; nucleotides outside the gene matches: 4. The germline CDR1 and CDR2 sequences are SNHLY and FYNNEI. The CDR3 nucleotides read TGTGCCAGCAGACTACTAGCGGGGGTTGAGCAGTTCTTC. It translates to CASRLLAGVEQFF.

The chain links TRBV7-9 to TRBJ2-2, with D perhaps TRBD2 (5 bases). Looked up from germline, CDR1 is SEHNR and CDR2 is FQNEAQ (reference sequence). V was pared by 4 bases and J by 6 bases, with 15 bases between. This CDR3 is built from 15 residues. The CDR3 here is CASSSWASGSGELFF. The CDR3 coding sequence is TGTGCCAGCAGCTCCTGGGCCTCGGGGTCCGGGGAGCTGTTTTTT.

This clone was observed a single time. This rearrangement joins TRBV7-6 to TRBJ2-2; D might be TRBD2 (5 bases). V was cut by 1 base and J by 8 bases, with 14 bases left in between. The CDR3 is 15 amino acids. Looked up from germline, CDR1 is SGHVS and CDR2 is FNYEAQ. CDR3 region: CASSLDVEGMGELFF. Written as DNA, the CDR3 is TGTGCCAGCAGCTTAGATGTCGAGGGAATGGGGGAGCTGTTTTTT.

The genes are TRBV2 and TRBJ2-7; no clear D gene. Trimming shortened V by 4 bases and J by 0 bases, and 10 bases separated the two germline ends. The CDR3 extends over 14 amino acids. Germline CDR1 is SNHLY and CDR2 is FYNNEI. The CDR3 is CASSAQLSSYEQYF. The CDR3 DNA reads TGTGCCAGCAGTGCTCAGTTAAGCTCCTACGAGCAGTACTTC.

A few counts support this clone. This sequence joins TRBV24-1 and TRBJ1-2; D unresolved. Germline V gene sequence: CDR1 KGHDR, CDR2 SFDVKD. Trimming removed 4 bases from V and 3 bases from J, with 8 bases in between. The CDR3 runs 13 residues. CDR3 sequence reads: CATSEDTYYGYTF. The CDR3 bases are TGTGCCACCAGTGAAGACACCTACTATGGCTACACCTTC.

The V and J genes are TRBV27 and TRBJ1-1; the D gene is possibly TRBD1 (5 bases). This CDR3 has 13 residues. From germline, CDR1 is MNHEY and CDR2 SMNVEV (reference sequence). Deletions cut 3 bases from V and 6 bases from J, with 11 bases between. The CDR3 nucleotides are TGTGCCAGCAGTTTCAAGGGGAGGGCTGAAGCTTTCTTT. Translated: CASSFKGRAEAFF.

This clone came up once. The chain uses TRBV20-1 and TRBJ1-6; TRBD1 aligns across 9 bases. After removal of 3 bases from V and 8 bases from J, the junction contained 5 bases not matched to a gene. Germline assignment: CDR1 DFQATT and CDR2 SNEGSKA (reference sequence). The CDR3 covers 14 residues. The CDR3 DNA reads TGCAGTGCTAGTCGACGGACAGGGGATTCACCCCTCCACTTT. Amino acid sequence: CSASRRTGDSPLHF.

V gene TRBV3-1 (or the pseudogene TRBV3-2) combines with J gene TRBJ2-7; maybe TRBD2 (6 bases). CDR1 and CDR2 (germline): LGHDT, YNNKEL (reference sequence). The CDR3 contains 17 residues. Deletions cut 4 bases from V and 0 bases from J, with 19 bases between. The chain's CDR3 is CASSLVAWGVLSYEQYF. CDR3 DNA sequence: TGTGCCAGCAGCCTCGTGGCATGGGGGGTCCTCTCCTACGAGCAGTACTTC.